This T cell receptor (beta chain) was found in a study of blood T cell repertoires in COVID-19. The CDR3 sequence is 17 residues long. The germline gives CDR1 SGHRS, CDR2 YFSETQ. Trimming cost V 4 bases and J 4 bases; bases outside gene matches: 7. There are a few counts of this clone. Data came from immunoSEQ multiplex PCR; TCRdb stores just in-frame clones and leaves some out. The sample lists 90,000 to 130,000 clones, about 75% seen once, with around 15% in the top ten. Source material: peripheral blood. This sequence originates from an elderly woman with active or convalescent COVID-19. The chain has TRBV5-1 and TRBJ2-1; 14 positions match TRBD2. CDR3 nucleotide sequence: TGCGCCAGCAGCACCGGGACTAGCGGGAGTTTTTACAATGAGCAGTTCTTC. It encodes CASSTGTSGSFYNEQFF.